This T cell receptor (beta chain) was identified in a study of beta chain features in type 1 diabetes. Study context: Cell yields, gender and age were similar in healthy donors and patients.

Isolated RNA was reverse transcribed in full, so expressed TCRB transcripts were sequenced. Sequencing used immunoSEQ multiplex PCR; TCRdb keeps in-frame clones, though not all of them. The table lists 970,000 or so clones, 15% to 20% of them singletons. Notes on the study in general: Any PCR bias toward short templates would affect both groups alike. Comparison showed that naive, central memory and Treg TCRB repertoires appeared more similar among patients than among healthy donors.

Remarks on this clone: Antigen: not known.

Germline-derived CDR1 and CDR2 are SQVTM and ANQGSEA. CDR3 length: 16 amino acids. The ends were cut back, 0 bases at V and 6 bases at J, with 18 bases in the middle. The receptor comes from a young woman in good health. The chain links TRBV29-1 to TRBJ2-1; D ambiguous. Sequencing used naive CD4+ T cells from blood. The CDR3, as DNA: TGCAGCGTTGAAGACACAGTGCGGTCTCTGATCAATGAGCAGTTCTTC. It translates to CSVEDTVRSLINEQFF.